Listed here are 7 T cell receptor beta chains from one sample, sequenced in a study of T-cell memory formation after mild COVID-19. TCRdb reprocessed the 5' RACE reads with MiXCR, giving one entry per CDR3 protein. The table lists 300,000 to 400,000 distinct CDR3 sequences, approximately 13% of them singletons, with about a fifth in the top ten. Sequenced material: PBMCs or a T cell subset sorted from them (not recorded which). The receptor set was obtained from a man in his late teens or twenties who had mild COVID-19 (a few samples of this study predate the infection). Cell type and time point are not known.

This clonotype was recorded a few times. The V gene is TRBV7-8, the J gene TRBJ2-7; TRBD2 might be the D (5 bases). Germline V lookup: CDR1 SGHVS, CDR2 FQNEAQ. The CDR3 sequence is 13 residues long. Deletions cut 4 bases from V and 7 bases from J, with 14 bases between. CDR3 region: CASSSRGSGEQYF. For the CDR3, the DNA is TGTGCCAGCAGCTCACGGGGTTCCGGGGAGCAGTACTTC.

The rearrangement uses TRBV3-1 and TRBJ2-3; 8 bases agree with TRBD1. Germline V lookup: CDR1 LGHDT, CDR2 YNNKEL (reference sequence). Losses at the gene ends were 4 bases for V and 2 bases for J; bases not matched to a gene: 5. CDR3 size: 15 residues. The chain's CDR3 is CASSPWGQVTDTQYF. The CDR3 nucleotides read TGTGCCAGCAGCCCCTGGGGACAGGTCACAGATACGCAGTATTTT.

The gene calls are TRBV7-8 and TRBJ1-1, with unresolved D. Germline assignment: CDR1 SGHVS and CDR2 FQNEAQ. Trimming removed 5 bases from V and 0 bases from J, with 13 bases in between. The CDR3 length is 15 residues. The CDR3 sequence: CASSRMGSMNTEAFF. CDR3 DNA sequence: TGTGCCAGCAGCCGCATGGGAAGCATGAACACTGAAGCTTTCTTT.

This sequence joins TRBV5-6 and TRBJ2-7, with 7 positions matching TRBD1. The CDR3 runs to 15 residues. CDR1 and CDR2 (germline): SGHDT, YYEEEE. J was trimmed by 1 base and V by 5 bases; bases with no gene match: 9. The DNA of the CDR3 is TGTGCCAGCAGATTTCGGGGACAGAGGTCCTACGAGCAGTACGTC. This gives the protein CASRFRGQRSYEQYV.

This clonotype was counted only a few times. The chain recombines TRBV5-4 with TRBJ2-3; 10 positions agree with TRBD1. After removal of 4 bases from V and 3 bases from J, the junction contained 8 bases not matched to a gene. Germline assignment: CDR1 SGHNT and CDR2 YYREEE (reference sequence). The CDR3 has 16 amino acids. CDR3: CASSRGTGAGTDTQYF. The CDR3 DNA sequence: TGTGCCAGCAGCCGGGGGACAGGGGCCGGGACAGATACGCAGTATTTT.

The chain employs TRBV4-1 and TRBJ2-5; 11 positions match TRBD2. This CDR3 region has 17 residues. Trimming cost V 0 bases and J 7 bases; bases outside gene matches: 10. Germline values: CDR1 MGHRA, CDR2 YSYEKL. The CDR3 DNA reads as TGCGCCAGCAGCCAAGATAGGGGTTCCGGGACTAGCGGGACCCAGTACTTC. Amino acid sequence: CASSQDRGSGTSGTQYF.

The rearrangement uses TRBV7-8 and TRBJ2-2; possibly TRBD1 for D (5 bases). Trimming took 5 bases from V and 2 from J, leaving 9 bases between them. The germline V gene encodes CDR1 SGHVS and CDR2 FQNEAQ. The CDR3 runs to 14 residues. The CDR3 spells CASSPTANTGELFF. The DNA of the CDR3 is TGTGCCAGCAGCCCGACAGCTAACACCGGGGAGCTGTTTTTT.